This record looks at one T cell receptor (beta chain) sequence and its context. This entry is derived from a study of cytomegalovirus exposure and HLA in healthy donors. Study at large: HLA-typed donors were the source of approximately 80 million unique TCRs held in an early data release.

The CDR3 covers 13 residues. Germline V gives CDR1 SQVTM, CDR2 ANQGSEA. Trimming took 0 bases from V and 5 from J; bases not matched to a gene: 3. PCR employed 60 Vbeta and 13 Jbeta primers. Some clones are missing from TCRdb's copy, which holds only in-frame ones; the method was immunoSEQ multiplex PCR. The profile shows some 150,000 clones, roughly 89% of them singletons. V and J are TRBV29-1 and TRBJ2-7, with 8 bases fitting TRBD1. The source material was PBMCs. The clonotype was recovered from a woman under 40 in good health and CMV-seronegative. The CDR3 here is CSVEDGRGHEQYF. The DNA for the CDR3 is TGCAGCGTTGAAGATGGCAGGGGGCACGAGCAGTACTTC.